Shown below are 15 T cell receptor beta chains from a single sample sequenced in a study of blood T cell repertoires in COVID-19. The data were produced by immunoSEQ multiplex PCR, yet TCRdb's version contains in-frame clones alone and is incomplete. Of over 250,000 clones in the sample, 75% to 90% were seen once. Sequencing was done on a sample of peripheral blood. The receptors stem from a woman aged 70 to 79 with acute or convalescent COVID-19.

The chain combines TRBV6-5 with TRBJ1-1, with D possibly matching TRBD1 (5 bases). V was trimmed by 8 bases and J by 4 bases, leaving 14 bases between them. Germline lookup yields CDR1 MNHEY and CDR2 SVGAGI. The CDR3 is 13 amino acids. The CDR3 DNA reads TGTGCCAGCTCCCAGGGCAGGATCACTGAAGCTTTCTTT. Encoded protein: CASSQGRITEAFF.

This clone occurred once. The chain links TRBV6-5 to TRBJ1-1; possible D gene TRBD1, 6 bases. Per the germline V gene, CDR1 is MNHEY and CDR2 is SVGAGI. This CDR3 is 12 amino acids long. Trimming removed 8 bases from V and 6 bases from J, with 13 bases in between. CDR3 amino acids: CASGRGWAEAFF. CDR3 bases: TGTGCCAGCGGTAGGGGGTGGGCTGAAGCTTTCTTT.

This clone appeared a single time. The chain uses TRBV7-8 and TRBJ2-7; D is possibly TRBD2 (6 bases). The CDR3 loop spans 15 amino acids. Looked up from germline, CDR1 is SGHVS and CDR2 is FQNEAQ. Trimming pared 5 bases from V and 2 bases from J, leaving 16 bases between. The CDR3 region is CASSREAGRAYEQYF. The CDR3 bases are TGTGCCAGCAGCCGGGAAGCGGGCAGGGCCTACGAGCAGTACTTC.

V and J are TRBV5-1 and TRBJ2-7; 11 positions match TRBD1. J lost 6 bases, V lost 4 bases, and 9 bases had no gene match. Germline V gives CDR1 SGHRS, CDR2 YFSETQ. The CDR3 runs 15 residues. CDR3 amino acids: CASSDPRDRGGEQYF. In nucleotides, the CDR3 is TGCGCCAGCAGCGACCCCCGGGACAGGGGGGGCGAGCAGTACTTC.

V and J are TRBV13 and TRBJ2-2; D is ambiguous. This CDR3 spans 12 amino acids. Germline loops: CDR1 PRHDT, CDR2 FYEKMQ (reference sequence). Between the trimmed V and J ends, which lost 5 bases and 7 bases, there was a span of 8 bases. The DNA of the CDR3 is TGTGCCAGCAGCCCCAATAGCGGGGAGCTGTTTTTT. Translating it yields CASSPNSGELFF.

CDR3 loop: CASSSPRSGEQFF. For the CDR3, the DNA is TGTGCCAGCAGCTCCCCCAGGTCAGGTGAGCAGTTCTTC. The V and J genes are TRBV11-3 and TRBJ2-1; D is ambiguous. Germline CDR1 reads SGHNT; CDR2 reads YENEEA. This CDR3 is 13 amino acids long. V lost 4 bases, J lost 9 bases, and 13 bases lay in between.

The chain is built from TRBV5-6 and TRBJ1-4; D may be TRBD1 (6 bases). Germline V gene data show CDR1 as SGHDT and CDR2 as YYEEEE. V lost 7 bases, J lost 6 bases, and 19 bases lay in between. The CDR3 runs to 15 residues. CDR3 sequence (DNA): TGTGCCAGCGCCGAGGACCCAGGGGCGGATGAAAAACTGTTTTTT. Protein sequence: CASAEDPGADEKLFF.

The table lists this clone with a count of one. This rearrangement joins TRBV12-3 or TRBV12-4 to TRBJ1-3; D is unclear. This CDR3 region has 13 residues. V was cut by 3 bases and J by 3 bases, with 6 bases left in between. In nucleotides, the CDR3 is TGTGCCAGCAGTTTCGGGGTTGGAAACACCATATATTTT. This sequence encodes CASSFGVGNTIYF.

The rearrangement joins TRBV3-1 (or the pseudogene TRBV3-2) to TRBJ1-4, with 9 bases that match TRBD1. The CDR3 sequence is 15 residues long. Germline V gene lookup returns CDR1 LGHDT and CDR2 YNNKEL (reference sequence). Losses at the gene ends were 4 bases for V and 11 bases for J; bases not matched to a gene: 11. The chain's CDR3 is CASSPPGQGIEKLFF. The DNA of the CDR3 is TGTGCCAGCAGCCCCCCGGGACAGGGTATTGAGAAACTGTTTTTT.

The rearrangement links TRBV3-1 (or the pseudogene TRBV3-2) to TRBJ2-3; perhaps TRBD1 as D (6 bases). The CDR3 runs 16 residues. V lost 5 bases, J lost 3 bases, and 18 bases lay in between. Germline lookup yields CDR1 LGHDT and CDR2 YNNKEL (reference sequence). As DNA, the CDR3 is TGTGCCAGCAGCTTGGGACAATCAGATGGAACAGATACGCAGTATTTT. Protein: CASSLGQSDGTDTQYF.

Worth noting for this clone: Compared with germline, one end of the junction differs, possibly owing to a read error. The V and J genes are TRBV3-1 (or the pseudogene TRBV3-2) and TRBJ2-3, with 7 bases fitting TRBD1. The CDR3 has 15 residues. Looked up from germline, CDR1 is LGHDT and CDR2 is YNNKEL (reference sequence). The CDR3 region has the DNA TGTGCCAGCAGCGAAGAGGGGGCGAAAGCTGATACGCAGTATTTT. Translated, it gives CASSEEGAKADTQYF.

V usage is TRBV5-1 and J usage is TRBJ1-1; perhaps TRBD1 as D (6 bases). Germline V gene data show CDR1 as SGHRS and CDR2 as YFSETQ. The ends were cut back, 1 base at V and 3 bases at J, with 10 bases in the middle. This CDR3 comprises 14 residues. CDR3 residues: CASSLTGRDTEAFF. The CDR3 coding sequence is TGCGCCAGCAGCTTGACAGGGCGGGACACTGAAGCTTTCTTT.

The V gene is TRBV7-2, the J gene TRBJ2-1; the match to TRBD2 covers 9 bases. Germline V CDR1 and CDR2: SGHTA, FQGNSA. Germline trimming cut 1 base from V and 9 bases from J; bases unmatched to any gene: 4. The CDR3 contains 14 residues. The DNA for the CDR3 is TGTGCCAGCAGCTTAGAGAGTAGCGGGGGTGAGCAGTTCTTC. This gives the protein CASSLESSGGEQFF.

The chain couples TRBV2 to TRBJ1-1; 8 bases map to TRBD1. This CDR3 has 16 residues. V shed 4 bases and J 1 base; nucleotides not matched to a gene: 8. Germline V CDR1 and CDR2: SNHLY, FYNNEI. The CDR3 region has the DNA TGTGCCAGCAGTGCGGTCACAGGGGGTTGGAACACTGAAGCTTTCTTT. It specifies CASSAVTGGWNTEAFF.

V and J are TRBV6-1 and TRBJ2-7, with TRBD1 identical over 8 bases. Germline CDR1 MNHNS, CDR2 SASEGT. Trimming removed 2 bases from V and 5 bases from J; junction bases left unmatched: 11. CDR3 length: 16 residues. The CDR3 nucleotides read TGTGCCAGCAGTGAACCCCCGGACAGGGCCTTCGACGAGCAGTACTTC. Its protein product is CASSEPPDRAFDEQYF.